The clone carrying this TCR beta chain was seen a handful of times. The sample comes from a study of cytomegalovirus exposure and HLA in healthy donors. The PCR made use of 60 Vbeta and 13 Jbeta primers. The protocol was immunoSEQ multiplex PCR, while the TCRdb copy is restricted to in-frame clones and leaves out a portion. The table has about 150,000 clones, around 80% seen once. With 6 bases clipped from V and 2 bases from J, the junction kept 8 bases outside the gene matches. CDR3 length: 15 amino acids. The V gene's germline CDR1 is MNHNS and CDR2 SASEGT. The chain links TRBV6-1 to TRBJ1-2; TRBD1 matches at 8 bases. The sequenced sample was PBMCs. This clonotype originated in a man aged 35 to 55 in good health and CMV-seropositive. The CDR3 protein is CASREGQAINYGYTF. The CDR3 nucleotides read TGTGCCAGCAGAGAGGGACAGGCGATCAACTATGGCTACACCTTC.